The clone carrying this TCR beta chain came up a few times. The sample is drawn from a study of T cells in narcolepsy. CDR1 is MNHNS, CDR2 SASEGT, per germline. The CDR3 loop spans 13 amino acids. Unmatched junction bases numbered 7, after V lost 5 bases and J lost 7 bases. Only in-frame clones appear in the TCRdb table, and some are missing; sequencing was by immunoSEQ multiplex PCR. The sample lists around 32,000 clones, 70% to 80% occurring once. Sequencing used CD45RA- memory CD4+ T cells from PBMCs. The V and J genes are TRBV6-1 and TRBJ1-1, with 7 positions matching TRBD1. The clonotype comes from a human donor with narcolepsy. Written as DNA, the CDR3 is TGTGCCAGCAGTCAGACAGGGACCCGTGAAGCTTTCTTT. It yields the protein CASSQTGTREAFF.